These 16 T cell receptor beta chains came from one sample sequenced in a study of cytomegalovirus exposure and HLA in healthy donors. Primers included in the PCR were 60 Vbeta and 13 Jbeta primers. TCRdb keeps only in-frame clones here, not all; method: immunoSEQ multiplex PCR. Of roughly 180,000 clones in the sample, 65% to 85% are singletons; the top ten hold 2.5% to 3%. Input material: PBMCs. The receptors stem from a female donor in good health and CMV-seronegative.

This chain links TRBV6-1 with TRBJ2-2, with D possibly matching TRBD2 (7 bases). The CDR3 spans 15 residues. Germline CDR1 and CDR2: MNHNS and SASEGT. V lost 4 bases and J 6 bases, leaving 15 bases between the germline ends. DNA of the CDR3: TGTGCCAGCAGTGGCGCGGGGGCTCTGGCCGGGGAGCTGTTTTTT. Translating gives CASSGAGALAGELFF.

The chain joins TRBV5-1 to TRBJ1-2; D may be TRBD1 (5 bases). Germline V gives CDR1 SGHRS, CDR2 YFSETQ. V gave up 0 bases and J gave up 3 bases, with 6 bases separating them. The CDR3 loop spans 13 amino acids. Here the CDR3 reads CASSLGGDYGYTF. CDR3 sequence (DNA): TGCGCCAGCAGCTTGGGGGGGGACTATGGCTACACCTTC.

The V call is TRBV19, the J call TRBJ1-5, with TRBD1 identical over 10 bases. Germline lookup yields CDR1 LNHDA and CDR2 SQIVND (reference sequence). The CDR3 has 15 residues. With 5 bases clipped from V and 6 bases from J, the junction kept 7 bases outside the gene matches. CDR3 sequence: CASSFAGTGVQPQHF. CDR3 DNA: TGTGCCAGTAGTTTCGCCGGGACAGGGGTTCAGCCCCAGCATTTT. The complete variable domain, with remaining parts taken from reference TRBV19 and TRBJ1-5, reads DGGITQSPKYLFRKEGQNVTLSCEQNLNHDAMYWYRQDPGQGLRLIYYSQIVNDFQKGDIAEGYSVSREKKESFPLTVTSAQKNPTAFYLCASSFAGTGVQPQHFGDGTRLSIL.

The chain links TRBV5-4 to TRBJ2-3; D is perhaps TRBD2 (5 bases). This CDR3 region has 16 residues. Deletions cut 5 bases from V and 5 bases from J, with 21 bases between. CDR1 is SGHNT and CDR2 is YYREEE in the germline V gene (reference sequence). The CDR3 is CASRRADTSTVDTQYF. CDR3 bases: TGTGCCAGCAGGCGGGCCGATACATCTACTGTAGATACGCAGTATTTT.

This chain connects TRBV13 to TRBJ2-3; TRBD2 matches 7 bases. V shed 4 bases, J shed 4 bases, and the junction held 5 bases outside the gene matches. This CDR3 spans 14 amino acids. The germline V gene encodes CDR1 PRHDT and CDR2 FYEKMQ (reference sequence). This chain's CDR3 is CASSSRSGADTQYF. The CDR3 region has the DNA TGTGCCAGCAGCTCCAGGAGCGGGGCAGATACGCAGTATTTT.

This rearrangement joins TRBV18 to TRBJ2-7; 9 bases match TRBD1. Germline trimming cut 1 base from V and 6 bases from J; bases unmatched to any gene: 7. The V gene's germline CDR1 is KGHSH and CDR2 LQKENI. CDR3 size: 15 residues. The CDR3 region has the DNA TGTGCCAGCTCACCACTCGGGACAGGGACGTCCGAGCAGTACTTC. It translates to CASSPLGTGTSEQYF. Full variable domain (outside the CDR3, taken from reference TRBV18 and TRBJ2-7): NAGVMQNPRHLVRRRGQEARLRCSPMKGHSHVYWYRQLPEEGLKFMVYLQKENIIDESGMPKERFSAEFPKEGPSILRIQQVVRGDSAAYFCASSPLGTGTSEQYFGPGTRLTVT.

The J gene is TRBJ1-6, the V gene TRBV11-1, with D possibly matching TRBD1 (6 bases). V was shortened by 2 bases and J by 2 bases, with 13 bases between the two germline ends. From germline, CDR1 is SGHAT and CDR2 FQDESV (reference sequence). This CDR3 has 17 amino acids. DNA of the CDR3: TGTGCCAGCAGCTTACGCCCAGGGGCAACCTATAATTCACCCCTCCACTTT. This gives the protein CASSLRPGATYNSPLHF.

This chain links TRBV7-2 with TRBJ1-6; D call uncertain. V lost 0 bases to trimming and J lost 10 bases, with 10 bases between them. The germline gives CDR1 SGHTA, CDR2 FQGNSA. The CDR3 extends over 14 amino acids. The CDR3 DNA follows: TGTGCCAGCAGCTTAGCCTGGGGAGAATCACCCCTCCACTTT. Amino acid sequence: CASSLAWGESPLHF.

This chain joins TRBV28 and TRBJ2-3; 7 nucleotides line up with TRBD2. The CDR3 loop spans 15 amino acids. Trimming at V came to 3 bases and at J to 5 bases, leaving 8 bases not matched to a gene. Germline CDR1 and CDR2: MDHEN and SYDVKM. The CDR3 bases are TGTGCCAGCAGTTTCATGGCGGGAGAAATAGATACGCAGTATTTT. As protein: CASSFMAGEIDTQYF.

CDR3: CASSGISGGVWQYF. In DNA form, the CDR3 reads TGTGCCAGCAGTGGGATCAGCGGGGGGGTTTGGCAGTACTTC. The chain combines TRBV2 with TRBJ2-4; 10 positions match TRBD2. CDR1 is SNHLY and CDR2 is FYNNEI in the germline V gene. This CDR3 is built from 14 residues. V was pared by 4 bases and J by 13 bases, with 10 bases of the junction left unmatched.

This clone has more than one count but fewer than ten. The rearrangement joins TRBV5-6 to TRBJ2-7; perhaps TRBD1 as D (5 bases). The CDR3 covers 18 residues. V dropped 3 bases and J dropped 1 base, with 23 bases sitting between them. Per the germline V gene, CDR1 is SGHDT and CDR2 is YYEEEE. The CDR3 reads CASSSLGLWGSYSYEQYF. The CDR3 DNA reads as TGTGCCAGCAGCTCTTTGGGGCTCTGGGGCTCTTATTCCTACGAGCAGTACTTC.

This clone has a handful of counts. This rearrangement joins TRBV11-3 to TRBJ1-1, with TRBD1 matching over 7 bases. The V and J ends lost 3 bases and 8 bases, in that order; junction bases with no gene match: 6. The CDR3 loop spans 13 amino acids. Per germline, CDR1 SGHNT and CDR2 YENEEA. In DNA, the CDR3 is TGTGCCAGCAGCTTTCGACAGGGCCGAGAAGCTTTCTTT. Translated, it gives CASSFRQGREAFF.

The chain couples TRBV9 to TRBJ2-5; D is perhaps TRBD2 (5 bases). Deletions cut 3 bases from V and 1 base from J, with 10 bases between. The CDR3 is made up of 14 amino acids. The germline V gene has CDR1 SGDLS and CDR2 YYNGEE. The CDR3, as DNA: TGTGCCAGCAGCGAGGCGGGTTCCCAAGAGACCCAGTACTTC. Translating it yields CASSEAGSQETQYF.

This clone was observed once. The CDR3 spells CASSQDRLALGYEQYF. DNA for the CDR3: TGCGCCAGCAGCCAAGATAGGCTAGCTCTCGGGTACGAGCAGTACTTC. The chain links TRBV4-3 to TRBJ2-5; perhaps TRBD2 as D (5 bases). The J call may be incorrect, as the DNA end agrees better with TRBJ2-7. Germline V gene lookup returns CDR1 LGHNA and CDR2 YSLEER. CDR3 length equals 16 residues.

The chain is built from TRBV27 and TRBJ2-2; TRBD1 matches at 10 bases. Germline V lookup: CDR1 MNHEY, CDR2 SMNVEV (reference sequence). Trimming at V came to 7 bases and at J to 7 bases, leaving 12 bases not matched to a gene. The CDR3 contains 16 residues. The CDR3 DNA reads as TGTGCCAGCACGATCTGGGCCGGGACAGGGGTCGGGGAGCTGTTTTTT. Encoded protein: CASTIWAGTGVGELFF.

V gene TRBV7-2 combines with J gene TRBJ2-7, with D possibly matching TRBD2 (6 bases). Germline V gives CDR1 SGHTA, CDR2 FQGNSA. The length of the CDR3 is 13 residues. The V and J ends lost 6 bases and 9 bases respectively, with 18 bases between them. CDR3 sequence reads: CASSLAEGYAQYF. The CDR3, as DNA: TGTGCCAGCAGTCTGGCGGAGGGCTATGCGCAGTACTTC.